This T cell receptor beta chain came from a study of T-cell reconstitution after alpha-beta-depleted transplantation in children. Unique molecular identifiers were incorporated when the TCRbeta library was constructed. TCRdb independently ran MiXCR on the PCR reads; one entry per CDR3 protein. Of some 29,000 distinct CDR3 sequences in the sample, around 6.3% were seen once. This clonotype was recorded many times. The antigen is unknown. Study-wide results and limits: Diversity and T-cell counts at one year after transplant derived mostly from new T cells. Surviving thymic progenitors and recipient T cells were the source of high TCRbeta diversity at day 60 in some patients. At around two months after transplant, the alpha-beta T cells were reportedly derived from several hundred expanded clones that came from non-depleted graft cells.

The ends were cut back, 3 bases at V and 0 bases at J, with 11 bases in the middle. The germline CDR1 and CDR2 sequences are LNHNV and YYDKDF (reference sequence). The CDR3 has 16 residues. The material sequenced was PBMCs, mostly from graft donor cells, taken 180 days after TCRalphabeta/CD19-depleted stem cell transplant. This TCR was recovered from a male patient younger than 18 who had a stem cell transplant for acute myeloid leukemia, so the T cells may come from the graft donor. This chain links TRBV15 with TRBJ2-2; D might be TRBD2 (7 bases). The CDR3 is CATSRWGGANTGELFF. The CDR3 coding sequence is TGTGCCACCAGCAGGTGGGGGGGCGCGAACACCGGGGAGCTGTTTTTT.